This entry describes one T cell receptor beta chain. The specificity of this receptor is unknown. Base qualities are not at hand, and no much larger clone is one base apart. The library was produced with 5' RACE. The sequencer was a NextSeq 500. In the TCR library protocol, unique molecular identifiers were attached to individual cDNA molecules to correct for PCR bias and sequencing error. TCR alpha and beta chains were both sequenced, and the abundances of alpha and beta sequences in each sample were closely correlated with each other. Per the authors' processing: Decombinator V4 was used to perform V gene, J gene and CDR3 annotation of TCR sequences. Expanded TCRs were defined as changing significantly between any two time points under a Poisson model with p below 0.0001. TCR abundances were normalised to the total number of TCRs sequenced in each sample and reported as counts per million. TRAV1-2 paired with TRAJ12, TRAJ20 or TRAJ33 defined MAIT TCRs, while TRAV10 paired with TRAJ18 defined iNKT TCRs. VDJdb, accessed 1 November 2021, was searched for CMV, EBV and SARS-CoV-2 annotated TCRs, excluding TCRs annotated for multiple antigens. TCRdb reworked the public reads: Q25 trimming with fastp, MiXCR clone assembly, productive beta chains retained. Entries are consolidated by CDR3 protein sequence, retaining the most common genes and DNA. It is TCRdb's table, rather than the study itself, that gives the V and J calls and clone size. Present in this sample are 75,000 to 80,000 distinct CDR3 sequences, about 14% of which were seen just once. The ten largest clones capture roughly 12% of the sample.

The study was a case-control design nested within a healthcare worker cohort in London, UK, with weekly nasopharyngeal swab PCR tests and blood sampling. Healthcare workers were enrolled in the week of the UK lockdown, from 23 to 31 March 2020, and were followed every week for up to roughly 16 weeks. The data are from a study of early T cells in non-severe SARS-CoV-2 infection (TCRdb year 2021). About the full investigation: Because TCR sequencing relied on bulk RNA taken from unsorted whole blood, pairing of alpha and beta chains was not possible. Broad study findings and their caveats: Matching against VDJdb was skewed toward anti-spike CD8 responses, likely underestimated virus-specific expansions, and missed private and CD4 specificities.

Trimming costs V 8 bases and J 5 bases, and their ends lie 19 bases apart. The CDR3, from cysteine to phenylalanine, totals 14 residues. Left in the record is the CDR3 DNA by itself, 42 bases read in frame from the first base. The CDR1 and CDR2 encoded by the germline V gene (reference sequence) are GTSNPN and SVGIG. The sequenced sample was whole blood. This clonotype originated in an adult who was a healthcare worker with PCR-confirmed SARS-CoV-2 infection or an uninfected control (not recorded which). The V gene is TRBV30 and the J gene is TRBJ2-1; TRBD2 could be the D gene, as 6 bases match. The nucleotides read TGTGCCCGTGGAAAACTAGCCCCCCACAATGAGCAGTTCTTC. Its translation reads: CARGKLAPHNEQFF.